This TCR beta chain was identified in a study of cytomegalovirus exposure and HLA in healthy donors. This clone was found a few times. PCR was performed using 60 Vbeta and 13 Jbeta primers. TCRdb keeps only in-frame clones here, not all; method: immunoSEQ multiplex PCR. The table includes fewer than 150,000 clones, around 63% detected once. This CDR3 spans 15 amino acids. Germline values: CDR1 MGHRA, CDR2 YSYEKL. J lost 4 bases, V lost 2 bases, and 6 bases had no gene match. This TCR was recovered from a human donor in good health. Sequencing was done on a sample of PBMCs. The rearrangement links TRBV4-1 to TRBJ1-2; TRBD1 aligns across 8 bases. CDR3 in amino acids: CASSQPGQVSYGYTF. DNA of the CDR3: TGCGCCAGCAGCCAACCGGGACAGGTGTCCTATGGCTACACCTTC.